Below, 3 T cell receptor beta chains from the same sample are listed, as sequenced in a study of blood T cell repertoires in COVID-19. Sequenced by immunoSEQ multiplex PCR; TCRdb stores in-frame clones only, minus some. This sample has around 61,000 clones, with about nine tenths found just once. The sequencing sample was made of peripheral blood. Every receptor here comes from a man over 45 with active COVID-19.

This clone was observed once. The chain links TRBV5-6 to TRBJ2-7, with D perhaps TRBD1 (7 bases). V was shortened by 5 bases and J by 5 bases, with 20 bases between the two germline ends. Germline V gene lookup returns CDR1 SGHDT and CDR2 YYEEEE. The CDR3 contains 15 residues. In DNA form, the CDR3 reads TGTGCCAGCAGTTTCCGGAGGGGGCGAGGTCACGAGCAGTACTTC. Its protein product is CASSFRRGRGHEQYF. The variable domain in full, completed from reference TRBV5-6 and TRBJ2-7, reads DAGVTQSPTHLIKTRGQQVTLRCSPKSGHDTVSWYQQALGQGPQFIFQYYEEEERQRGNFPDRFSGHQFPNYSSELNVNALLLGDSALYLCASSFRRGRGHEQYFGPGTRLTVT.

This clone has only a few counts. The gene calls are TRBV24-1 and TRBJ2-7; TRBD1 matches 8 bases. The CDR3 length is 14 residues. The V gene's germline CDR1 is KGHDR and CDR2 SFDVKD. The V segment lost 7 bases and the J segment 7 bases; nucleotides outside the gene matches: 11. The CDR3 loop is CATRTGDSTEEQYF. The CDR3 bases are TGTGCCACCAGGACAGGGGACTCTACGGAAGAGCAGTACTTC.

This clone was observed a handful of times. V is TRBV11-3 and J is TRBJ2-3, with 8 bases lining up with TRBD2. V lost 0 bases, J lost 2 bases, and 1 base stayed unmatched. The germline V gene has CDR1 SGHNT and CDR2 YENEEA. The CDR3 consists of 15 residues. The chain's CDR3 is CASSLEAGDTDTQYF. In DNA, the CDR3 is TGTGCCAGCAGCTTAGAAGCGGGAGACACAGATACGCAGTATTTT.